What follows is one TCR beta chain and its context. Its matching antigen is unknown. The data stem from a study of cytomegalovirus exposure and HLA in healthy donors. The study's findings and limits: It was reported that TCR beta sequences correctly inferred the HLA-A and HLA-B alleles for most subjects. An ancestry cluster, one associated with Asian ancestry, reportedly showed fewer N-insertions than the roughly 700-donor mean in a later analysis. Sequencing likely generated an artifact that appeared as a cluster of highly shared sequence variants. Earlier analysis yielded a pattern in which most TCR beta V segments were productive about 90% or about 30% of the time.

Vbeta (60) and Jbeta (13) primers were used in the PCR. TCRdb's copy holds only in-frame clones and misses some; the assay was immunoSEQ multiplex PCR. The sample lists 150,000 to 200,000 clones, more than 80% occurring once. The CDR3 runs to 20 residues. CDR1 is MGHRA, CDR2 YSYEKL, per germline. J lost 0 bases, V lost 4 bases, and 14 bases had no gene match. The TCR comes from a woman under 30 in good health and CMV-seropositive. The rearrangement uses TRBV4-1 and TRBJ2-6; 8 bases agree with TRBD1. The sample taken for sequencing was PBMCs. CDR3 sequence: CASSLVVRGQESSGANVLTF. For the CDR3, the DNA is TGCGCCAGCAGCCTCGTTGTGAGGGGACAGGAGAGCTCTGGGGCCAACGTCCTGACTTTC.